Below are 3 T cell receptor beta chains sequenced from a single sample in a study of shared clonotypes between healthy human individuals. Data came from immunoSEQ multiplex PCR; TCRdb stores just in-frame clones and leaves some out. The sample consists of over 95,000 clones, about 63% of them appearing once. The material sequenced was memory CD8+ T cells sorted from blood. Subset of the sample: CD45RO+ cells pooled with CCR7-negative TemRA cells. The receptor source for this set is a woman aged 30 to 39 in good health.

J is TRBJ1-2 and V is TRBV6-5; D unresolved. V was pared by 7 bases and J by 0 bases, with 9 bases between. Per germline, CDR1 MNHEY and CDR2 SVGAGI. This CDR3 is built from 13 residues. The CDR3 loop reads CASNGGTNYGYTF. CDR3 coding DNA: TGTGCCAGCAATGGCGGGACTAACTATGGCTACACCTTC.

The chain is built from TRBV9 and TRBJ1-2; the D gene is possibly TRBD1 (5 bases). V dropped 4 bases and J dropped 1 base, with 8 bases sitting between them. Germline CDR1 and CDR2: SGDLS and YYNGEE. The CDR3 contains 13 residues. As DNA, the CDR3 is TGTGCCAGCAGCCAGACAGATAACTATGGCTACACCTTC. Its protein product is CASSQTDNYGYTF.

V gene TRBV2 combines with J gene TRBJ1-5, with D unclear. Trimming removed 3 bases at V and 0 bases at J, with 6 bases between. Germline V gives CDR1 SNHLY, CDR2 FYNNEI. The CDR3 sequence is 14 residues long. CDR3: CASSDSYSNQPQHF. In nucleotides, the CDR3 is TGTGCCAGCAGTGACAGCTATAGCAATCAGCCCCAGCATTTT.